This passage covers 23 T cell receptor beta chains from one sample sequenced in a study of CD4 T cells in relation to SARS-CoV-2 and coronaviruses. No antigen has been assigned to these receptors. Profiled with immunoSEQ multiplex PCR; TCRdb holds only in-frame clones, not every one. The profile covers more than 15,000 clones, with more than 75% appearing a single time and roughly a fifth taken by the ten largest. CD4+ T cells from unexposed donors were obtained before the COVID-19 pandemic (2011-2018). CD4+ T cells were isolated from the cells after around 10 days of culture. The source material was CD4+ T cells from PBMCs, cultured in vitro. The receptors were sampled from a human donor in good health.

The rearrangement joins TRBV7-6 to TRBJ2-3; D remains unclear. The V and J ends lost 1 base and 5 bases respectively, with 13 bases between them. The germline gives CDR1 SGHVS, CDR2 FNYEAQ. The CDR3 is 15 amino acids. CDR3 DNA: TGTGCCAGCAGCTTAGAGTCTACGGGCAAAGATACGCAGTATTTT. Protein product: CASSLESTGKDTQYF.

The J gene is TRBJ2-7, the V gene TRBV7-9; perhaps TRBD1 as D (6 bases). This CDR3 has 12 amino acids. CDR1 SEHNR and CDR2 FQNEAQ come from the germline V gene (reference sequence). Between the trimmed V and J ends, which lost 0 bases and 11 bases, there was a span of 11 bases. CDR3 in DNA: TGTGCCAGCAGCTTAGCGTCAGGGGTTGAGTACTTC. Its protein is CASSLASGVEYF.

CDR3 DNA sequence: TGCGCCAGCAGTGACAGGGCGGCCCGCATATATTTT. As protein: CASSDRAARIYF. V gene TRBV10-2 combines with J gene TRBJ1-3; D perhaps matches TRBD1 (5 bases). Germline V gives CDR1 WSHSY, CDR2 SAAADI. The CDR3 runs 12 residues. V was pared by 3 bases and J by 12 bases, with 12 bases between.

This clone turned up a few times. The rearrangement joins TRBV28 to TRBJ1-5; no clear D. The CDR3 has 14 amino acids. Trimming pared 5 bases from V and 4 bases from J, leaving 12 bases between. Germline loops: CDR1 MDHEN, CDR2 SYDVKM. This chain's CDR3 is CASSPQLGNQPQHF. The CDR3 nucleotides are TGTGCCAGCAGTCCACAGCTCGGGAATCAGCCCCAGCATTTT.

This chain connects TRBV5-1 to TRBJ2-7; D unclear. The CDR3 is made up of 13 amino acids. CDR1 is SGHRS, CDR2 YFSETQ, per germline. V gave up 3 bases and J gave up 0 bases, with 7 bases separating them. CDR3 DNA: TGCGCCAGCAGCTGGGCTGACTCCTACGAGCAGTACTTC. It specifies CASSWADSYEQYF.

This clone was counted a few times. The chain recombines TRBV19 with TRBJ2-5; maybe TRBD1 (6 bases). The CDR3 totals 13 residues. Trimming shortened V by 5 bases and J by 4 bases, and 11 bases separated the two germline ends. Germline loops: CDR1 LNHDA, CDR2 SQIVND (reference sequence). CDR3 bases: TGTGCCAGTAGTTTAACAGGGCCAGAGACCCAGTACTTC. Translating gives CASSLTGPETQYF.

This clone was observed a handful of times. The V and J genes are TRBV15 and TRBJ1-2; D not resolved. Trimming cost V 1 base and J 4 bases, with 13 bases left between them. CDR1 LNHNV and CDR2 YYDKDF come from the germline V gene (reference sequence). The length of the CDR3 is 15 residues. The CDR3 sequence: CATSRVPQRTYGYTF. CDR3 in DNA: TGTGCCACCAGCAGAGTTCCACAGCGGACCTATGGCTACACCTTC. The full variable domain, completed using reference TRBV15 and TRBJ1-2, is DAMVIQNPRYQVTQFGKPVTLSCSQTLNHNVMYWYQQKSSQAPKLLFHYYDKDFNNEADTPDNFQSRRPNTSFCFLDIRSPGLGDTAMYLCATSRVPQRTYGYTFGSGTRLTVV.

This chain links TRBV27 with TRBJ2-3; 7 nucleotides match TRBD2. CDR3 length equals 13 residues. The J segment lost 5 bases and the V segment lost 5 bases, leaving 4 bases of the junction unmatched. The V gene's germline CDR1 is MNHEY and CDR2 SMNVEV (reference sequence). This CDR3 reads CASSIREGDTQYF. DNA of the CDR3: TGTGCCAGCAGTATCAGGGAGGGAGATACGCAGTATTTT.

The V call is TRBV6-1, the J call TRBJ1-5; D gene ambiguous. CDR1 and CDR2 (germline): MNHNS, SASEGT. The CDR3 contains 15 residues. Trimming took off 2 bases at V and 3 bases at J, with 11 bases between the two ends. This CDR3 reads CASSEHFGNNQPQHF. In DNA form, the CDR3 reads TGTGCCAGCAGTGAACATTTTGGGAACAATCAGCCCCAGCATTTT.

The gene calls are TRBV6-1 and TRBJ1-2; 9 bases agree with TRBD1. J gave up 7 bases and V 2 bases, and 5 bases lay outside the gene matches. The CDR3 totals 14 residues. Germline lookup yields CDR1 MNHNS and CDR2 SASEGT. CDR3 nucleotide sequence: TGTGCCAGCAGTGAAACGGGACAGGGCCGTGGCTACACCTTC. Translation: CASSETGQGRGYTF.

This chain uses TRBV6-2 or TRBV6-3 with TRBJ1-4, with D hard to call. The germline V gene has CDR1 MNHEY and CDR2 SVGEGT. V shed 5 bases and J shed 8 bases, with 18 bases lying between them. The CDR3 runs to 15 residues. CDR3 sequence: CASSDLRGLEEKLFF. The CDR3 bases are TGTGCCAGCAGTGACCTGCGAGGCTTGGAGGAAAAACTGTTTTTT.

The chain uses TRBV5-1 and TRBJ1-1; TRBD1 agrees at 9 bases. Germline lookup yields CDR1 SGHRS and CDR2 YFSETQ. CDR3 length: 17 amino acids. V shed 2 bases, J shed 0 bases, and the junction held 8 bases outside the gene matches. This CDR3 reads CASSLPGQGSLNTEAFF. For the CDR3, the DNA is TGCGCCAGCAGCTTACCGGGACAGGGATCCCTGAACACTGAAGCTTTCTTT.

This chain joins TRBV5-1 and TRBJ1-5, with D tentatively TRBD1 (6 bases). The germline V gene has CDR1 SGHRS and CDR2 YFSETQ. The CDR3 sequence is 17 residues long. Trimming took 0 bases from V and 2 from J, leaving 15 bases between them. The CDR3 DNA sequence: TGCGCCAGCAGCTTGGGGCCACAGGGAACCGGCAATCAGCCCCAGCATTTT. Protein product: CASSLGPQGTGNQPQHF.

This clone was observed a handful of times. The chain employs TRBV5-4 and TRBJ2-7, with 7 bases matching TRBD1. The CDR3 runs 13 residues. The V and J ends lost 0 bases and 8 bases, in that order; junction bases with no gene match: 5. Germline CDR1 SGHNT, CDR2 YYREEE (reference sequence). CDR3 sequence: CASSLGQGSKQYF. As DNA, the CDR3 is TGTGCCAGCAGCTTGGGACAGGGCTCGAAGCAGTACTTC. Using reference TRBV5-4 and TRBJ2-7 for the parts outside the CDR3, the full variable domain is ETGVTQSPTHLIKTRGQQVTLRCSSQSGHNTVSWYQQALGQGPQFIFQYYREEENGRGNFPPRFSGLQFPNYSSELNVNALELDDSALYLCASSLGQGSKQYFGPGTRLTVT.

The chain couples TRBV7-9 to TRBJ2-7, with D tentatively TRBD1 (6 bases). The germline V and J ends were trimmed by 4 bases and 5 bases, with 18 bases remaining between them. Germline V CDR1 and CDR2: SEHNR, FQNEAQ (reference sequence). CDR3 length: 15 residues. CDR3 region: CASSSTNRVGHEQYF. The DNA of the CDR3 is TGTGCCAGCAGCTCAACAAACAGGGTTGGCCACGAGCAGTACTTC.

This clone occurred a few times. This chain joins TRBV5-1 and TRBJ2-2, with TRBD2 identical over 10 bases. V lost 0 bases and J lost 5; bases outside the gene matches: 4. The CDR3 has 16 amino acids. CDR1 and CDR2 (germline): SGHRS, YFSETQ. The CDR3 nucleotides read TGCGCCAGCAGCTTGGATAGTAGCGGGAGGACCGGGGAGCTGTTTTTT. It codes for CASSLDSSGRTGELFF. Full variable domain (rest looked up from reference TRBV5-1 and TRBJ2-2): KAGVTQTPRYLIKTRGQQVTLSCSPISGHRSVSWYQQTPGQGLQFLFEYFSETQRNKGNFPGRFSGRQFSNSRSEMNVSTLELGDSALYLCASSLDSSGRTGELFFGEGSRLTVL.

The gene calls are TRBV19 and TRBJ1-3; 9 bases match TRBD1. In germline, CDR1 is LNHDA, CDR2 SQIVND (reference sequence). The length of the CDR3 is 14 residues. Trimming removed 6 bases from V and 2 bases from J; junction bases left unmatched: 2. The CDR3 DNA reads TGTGCCAGTAGCGACAGGGGGACTGGAAACACCATATATTTT. Protein sequence: CASSDRGTGNTIYF.

V and J are TRBV11-3 and TRBJ2-2; 7 positions match TRBD1. The CDR3 is made up of 15 amino acids. Germline V gene lookup returns CDR1 SGHNT and CDR2 YENEEA. After removal of 4 bases from V and 2 bases from J, the junction contained 4 bases not matched to a gene. The CDR3 protein is CASSYRTGNTGELFF. CDR3 nucleotides: TGTGCCAGCAGCTACCGGACAGGAAACACCGGGGAGCTGTTTTTT. Based on the CDR3 plus reference TRBV11-3 and TRBJ2-2, the full variable domain is EAGVVQSPRYKIIEKKQPVAFWCNPISGHNTLYWYLQNLGQGPELLIRYENEEAVDDSQLPKDRFSAERLKGVDSTLKIQPAELGDSAVYLCASSYRTGNTGELFFGEGSRLTVL.

V gene TRBV12-5 combines with J gene TRBJ1-3, with D perhaps TRBD1 (6 bases). Trimming pared 6 bases from V and 8 bases from J, leaving 11 bases between. The CDR3 totals 12 residues. Per germline, CDR1 LGHNT and CDR2 FRNRAP. The CDR3 DNA is TGTGCTAGTGGGAGGGGGGGATACACCATATATTTT. It encodes CASGRGGYTIYF.

The J gene is TRBJ1-1, the V gene TRBV11-3, with D maybe TRBD1 (6 bases). The CDR3 contains 14 residues. Germline loops: CDR1 SGHNT, CDR2 YENEEA. V lost 3 bases, J lost 0 bases, and 8 bases lay in between. DNA of the CDR3: TGTGCCAGCAGCTTGGGGGGCTTGAACACTGAAGCTTTCTTT. It yields the protein CASSLGGLNTEAFF.

The chain has TRBV7-2 and TRBJ2-1, with D perhaps matching TRBD1 or TRBD2 (6 bases each). The germline CDR1 and CDR2 sequences are SGHTA and FQGNSA. V was trimmed by 5 bases and J by 4 bases, leaving 15 bases between them. The CDR3 length is 15 residues. DNA of the CDR3: TGTGCCAGCAGCCAAGGGGGGCAGGGTTACAATGAGCAGTTCTTC. It is translated as CASSQGGQGYNEQFF.

This chain links TRBV13 with TRBJ2-5; weak D call: TRBD1 (6 bases). From germline, CDR1 is PRHDT and CDR2 FYEKMQ (reference sequence). Trimming removed 2 bases at V and 9 bases at J, with 10 bases between. The CDR3 covers 12 residues. For the CDR3, the DNA is TGTGCCAGCAGCTTATTAAAGGGGGCCCAGTACTTC. It is translated as CASSLLKGAQYF.

This clone occurred once. The chain links TRBV11-2 to TRBJ1-5; no clear D. Trimming cost V 1 base and J 2 bases, with 12 bases left between them. The CDR3 is made up of 16 amino acids. Per germline, CDR1 SGHAT and CDR2 FQNNGV. The CDR3 spells CASSLGTVGGNQPQHF. The DNA of the CDR3 is TGTGCCAGCAGCTTAGGTACGGTCGGGGGCAATCAGCCCCAGCATTTT.